This TCR beta chain was identified during a study of T-cell reconstitution after alpha-beta-depleted transplantation in children. CDR1 is MNHEY and CDR2 is SMNVEV in the germline V gene (reference sequence). The V and J ends lost 0 bases and 7 bases, in that order; junction bases with no gene match: 10. The CDR3 sequence is 17 residues long. This clonotype was observed a handful of times. Using unique molecular identifiers, the investigators prepared the TCRbeta library. TCRdb fed the PCR reads into MiXCR, producing one record per CDR3 protein. The data hold around 580,000 distinct CDR3 sequences, with around 23% observed a single time.

The chain has TRBV27 and TRBJ2-7; 12 nucleotides match TRBD2. The specimen comprised PBMCs, mostly from graft donor cells, sampled 360 days after TCRalphabeta/CD19-depleted stem cell transplant. The clonotype comes from a boy in the first two years of life who had a stem cell transplant for acute myeloid leukemia, so the T cells may come from the graft donor. The CDR3 spells CASSLSLAGGSAEEQYF. In nucleotides, the CDR3 is TGTGCCAGCAGTTTATCACTAGCGGGGGGAAGTGCGGAAGAGCAGTACTTC.